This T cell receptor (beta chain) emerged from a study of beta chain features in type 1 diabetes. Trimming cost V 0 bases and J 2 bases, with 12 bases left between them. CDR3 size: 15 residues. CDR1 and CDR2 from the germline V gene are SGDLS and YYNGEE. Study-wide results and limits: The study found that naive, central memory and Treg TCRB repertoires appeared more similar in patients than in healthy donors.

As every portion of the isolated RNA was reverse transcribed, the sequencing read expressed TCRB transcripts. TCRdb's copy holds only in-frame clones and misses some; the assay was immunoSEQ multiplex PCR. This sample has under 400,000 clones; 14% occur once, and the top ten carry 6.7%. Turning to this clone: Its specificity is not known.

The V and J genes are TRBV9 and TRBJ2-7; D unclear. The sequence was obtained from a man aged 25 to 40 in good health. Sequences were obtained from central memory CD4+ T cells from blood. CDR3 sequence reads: CASSVGPGPTYEQYF. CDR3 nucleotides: TGTGCCAGCAGCGTAGGGCCAGGCCCAACCTACGAGCAGTACTTC.